What follows describes a single T cell receptor beta chain. Its antigen is currently not known. Base qualities are not provided; no much larger clone lies one nucleotide away. The source of the sample is a study of cytomegalovirus exposure and HLA in healthy donors (TCRdb year 2017). With regard to the full study: In an earlier analysis of roughly 590 of the donors, less than 350 Gb of sequence data and 120 million or so unique TCR beta sequences from 150 million to 200 million T cells were reported. Among about 400 genotyped donors of the cohort, an average of roughly 230,000 unique TCR beta nucleotide sequences was sequenced per donor, of which 15% to 20% were non-productive. The study aimed to test whether signatures of past pathogen exposure could be identified by cataloging public T cell receptors. A later genetic analysis used genome-wide SNP genotypes for about 65% of the roughly 700 donors, treating that subset as a discovery cohort. Donor age, sex, ethnicity and CMV serostatus were compiled together with the repertoire data. An early release covering about 600 HLA-typed donors comprised roughly 300 gigabases of sequencing data and tens of millions of unique TCR sequences. A later analysis re-examined previously published TCR beta repertoires from 610 or so donors and added high-resolution HLA genotyping to investigate patterns of TCR occurrence. Besides the first cohort of roughly 660 subjects, a separate validation cohort made up of roughly 130 different subjects was used. HLA typing covered class I and class II loci at four-digit resolution. Using immunosequencing, the study profiled T cell repertoires from roughly 650 subjects and related those repertoires to cytomegalovirus serostatus. Several DR-DQ haplotypes were handled as single units for association and clustering because linkage in the cohort was strong. All discovery cohort repertoires had been generated using a single sequencing platform. Of the approximately 400 genotyped donors, approximately 80% fell in the genetic ancestry cluster associated with self-reported Caucasian donors. Typing coverage differed by locus: A, B, C, DRB1 and DQB1 were typed in roughly 620-630 donors, DQA1 in 500 to 550, DPA1 in some 610, and DPB1 in 450 to 490. The study combined high-throughput TCR immunosequencing, statistical association of individual TCRs with disease status, and machine learning to predict cytomegalovirus infection status. An earlier analysis of 587 of the donors used high-throughput TCR beta sequencing to judge whether each TCR beta V gene segment behaved as functional or pseudogenic. Rather than using new phenotypic data, the later analysis identified candidate immune exposures from TCR beta sequences and from how often those sequences occurred across donors.

The cohort comprised some 730 healthy bone marrow donors. Cohort members were all nominally healthy when sampled, although unrecorded immune exposures were likely present. The donor tested CMV seronegative and was one of the 352 seronegative cohort members. A peripheral blood sample was provided by each donor, and peripheral blood mononuclear cells were used for TCR beta sequencing. Genomic DNA was extracted from the blood cell samples with the Qiagen DNeasy Blood Extraction Kit. V trim: 5 bases; J trim: 9 bases; unmatched bases: 8. Inclusive of the bounding cysteine and phenylalanine, the CDR3 is 15 residues long. This entry keeps only the CDR3 DNA: 45 bases, framed from base 1. The germline V gene sets CDR1 to MDHEN and CDR2 to SYDVKM. The library was prepared using the immunoSEQ multiplex PCR assay. For the multiplex PCR, a mixture combining 60 forward primers for TCR Vbeta segments and 13 reverse primers for TCR Jbeta segments was used. A multiplex PCR assay on genomic DNA amplified the CDR3 region of rearranged TCR beta genes. The amplified TCR beta libraries were sequenced on the Illumina HiSeq System as 87-base-pair reads. Under the source paper's analysis protocol: Across the 700 or so repertoires, a later analysis counted 80 million or so unique TCR beta chains, about 10 million of which were shared by at least two donors. A nearest-neighbor algorithm error-corrected the raw reads and collapsed the reads into unique sequences, merging closely related sequences to remove PCR and sequencing errors. V, D and J gene segments were assigned by aligning CDR3 sequences to IMGT reference sequences. For a sequence to be retained, a match of at least six nucleotides to both a V gene segment and a J gene segment was required. Rearrangements were classified as productive when the CDR3 lacked stop codons and remained in frame with V and J, and all other rearrangements were classified as non-productive. Following IMGT convention, CDR3 was defined as the stretch from the second conserved V-encoded cysteine up to the conserved J-encoded phenylalanine. In an earlier analysis of more than 550 of the donors, sequences lacking an unambiguous match to a single V gene segment were excluded. An earlier analysis of some 610 of the donors called V segments functional above 56.7% productive rearrangements and segregating when the between-donor standard deviation exceeded 5%. A statistical classification framework was developed to diagnose cytomegalovirus status using the catalog of TCR beta chain sequences. V and J gene assignment, in a later analysis, came from comparing TCR nucleotide sequences with IMGT/GENE-DB human TR gene sequences. A later analysis assigned CDR3 sequences and most-parsimonious VDJ recombination scenarios with the TCRdist pipeline. In a later analysis, every TCR beta chain was defined by the combination of its CDR3 amino acid sequence and its V-gene family, and reads without a unique V-gene family were dropped. To address suspected cross-contamination and a sequencing artifact, a later analysis removed around 600 highly shared, low-generation-probability nucleotide sequences. A later analysis calculated a clonal expansion index for each public chain from normalized within-repertoire ranks of inferred template counts. In a later analysis, generation probabilities were computed with a VDJ recombination model fitted to out-of-frame rearrangements, and the resulting probabilities were checked against IGoR. In a later analysis, TCR-TCR, TCR-HLA and TCR-CMV co-occurrence was scored with hypergeometric tests, and a repertoire-size bias correction was applied to TCR pairs. A later analysis estimated false discovery rates by permuting HLA or CMV assignments 20 times. In a later analysis, co-occurring TCRs were grouped using DBSCAN, with TCRdist sequence similarity added in when clustering inside HLA-allele-positive subsets. Repertoires with fewer than 30,000 or more than 120,000 public chains, plus five repertoires with anomalous nucleotide sharing, were excluded from co-occurrence clustering. TCRdb stores this immuneACCESS table with in-frame sequences only. Part of the clones is absent; in the studies checked, under half of the shortfall reflects unresolved V genes, and no reason is known for the rest. Clonal size and the V and J genes are those of that table, whereas D and trimming came from the DNA. For this sample there are roughly 110,000 clones; 77% appear just once. The ten most abundant clones make up more than 4% of the sample.

Broad study findings and their caveats: According to a later analysis, TCR association rates differed among HLA loci, with DRB1 alleles showing the most associated TCRs and HLA-C alleles showing the fewest. Cytomegalovirus status was reported to be diagnosed by the classifier with high specificity and sensitivity in both the original and validation cohorts. For the cohort, immune exposure information was limited to CMV serostatus. Three of the identified cytomegalovirus-associated TCR beta chains were confirmed in vitro to be specific for cytomegalovirus antigens. Some IMGT-functional V segments, including TRBV6-2 and TRBV6-3, could not be distinguished by the 87-base-pair reads and were therefore excluded. Strong co-occurrence of HLA alleles, especially DR and DQ, made assigning TCR associations to individual alleles difficult. Most TCR sequences were observed very rarely across donors, whereas some public TCRs were present in many individuals. In a later analysis, most CMV-associated TCR beta chains were found to appear HLA-restricted, with HLA associations seemingly driven largely by CMV exposure. In a later analysis, HLA-associated TCR beta chains showed more clonal expansion and lower generation probabilities than non-associated chains that were equally common. In an earlier analysis of about 550 of the donors, most TCR beta V segments were observed in productive rearrangements about 90% or about 30% of the time, broadly matching IMGT annotations. The cohort was sequenced for TCR beta chains only, and without alpha or paired-chain data the features that could be detected were limited. A total of roughly 160 TCR beta chains were listed by the study as associated with cytomegalovirus. Several of the top co-occurrence clusters appeared to be linked to parvovirus B19, influenza, CMV and Epstein-Barr virus, according to a later analysis. Because HLA typing was unavailable for some donors at each locus, only the typed subset was used in association tests. V-gene and J-gene trimming of TCR beta chains was associated with a missense DCLRE1C variant in a later genetic analysis, and the association was replicated in an independent cohort. Specific HLA alleles were associated with 15,000 to 20,000 TCR beta sequences at a false discovery rate of 0.05 in a later analysis. Linkage disequilibrium might explain the correlated functional status among segregating V segments, but an unknown experimental factor could not be excluded. The earlier analysis of approximately 540 of the donors excluded about 16 rarely observed V segments, including chromosome 9 orphons, because counts were too low. A group of highly shared sequence variants was considered likely to be a technical artifact of the sequencing pipeline. It was suggested by the authors that the approach could potentially be generalized to other disease states and immunological phenotypes. A later genetic analysis reported fewer N-insertions in productive TCRs among donors in an Asian-associated ancestry cluster than the roughly 700-donor mean. The presence/absence analyses assumed that sequencing depth was roughly uniform across donors, and that assumption may not be true. A further reported finding was that TCR beta sequences accurately predicted the HLA-A and HLA-B alleles for most subjects in the first cohort.

Sequenced input: PBMCs. The TCR was taken from a male donor in good health and CMV-seronegative. The sequence links TRBV28 to TRBJ2-1, with TRBD2 matching 12 junction bases. The nucleotides read TGTGCCAGCAGTGGAGCATCTAGCGGGGGGGCTGAGCAGTTCTTC. This sequence encodes CASSGASSGGAEQFF.